A single sample gave rise to the 27 T cell receptor beta chains below, sequenced in a study of molecular identifiers for immune sequencing clone quantification. TCRdb re-analysed the PCR reads in MiXCR, keeping a single row per CDR3 protein. The sample includes hundreds of thousands of distinct CDR3 sequences, 25% seen only once; the top ten take 0.78%. What was sequenced was naive CD8+ T cells from blood, with Jurkat cell RNA spiked in. Stated subset: FACS-sorted CD8+CD4-CCR7+CD45RA+ naive T cells. The receptors come from a human donor in good health. Some libraries in this study had Jurkat cell RNA spiked in.

J is TRBJ2-2 and V is TRBV12-3 or TRBV12-4, with D tentatively TRBD1 (6 bases). Trimming took off 7 bases at V and 4 bases at J, with 34 bases between the two ends. CDR3 length: 21 residues. The CDR3 DNA follows: TGTGCCAGCAATACCTTGATTCCCCCCCCGGGACAAGGACGGAGCACCGGGGAGCTGTTTTTT. It specifies CASNTLIPPPGQGRSTGELFF.

This clonotype was counted only a few times. The J gene is TRBJ2-3, the V gene TRBV9; tentative D call: TRBD2 (6 bases). V was pared by 3 bases and J by 5 bases, with 22 bases between. The CDR3 loop spans 17 amino acids. The V gene's germline CDR1 is SGDLS and CDR2 YYNGEE. In DNA, the CDR3 is TGTGCCAGCAGCGGCGGGGCAGGGATGGTGTCTGAAGATACGCAGTATTTT. It encodes CASSGGAGMVSEDTQYF.

Many counts were recorded for this clonotype. The V and J genes are TRBV12-3 or TRBV12-4 and TRBJ2-6, with 12 bases identical to TRBD1. Unmatched junction bases numbered 3, after V lost 8 bases and J lost 1 base. The CDR3 is 16 residues long. CDR3 sequence: CASRDRGLSGANVLTF. The CDR3 coding sequence is TGTGCCAGCCGGGACAGGGGGCTGTCTGGGGCCAACGTCCTGACTTTC.

The chain couples TRBV27 to TRBJ2-7; 7 bases agree with TRBD1. The CDR3 runs 15 residues. V was pared by 3 bases and J by 4 bases, with 9 bases of the junction left unmatched. Per the germline V gene, CDR1 is MNHEY and CDR2 is SMNVEV (reference sequence). In DNA, the CDR3 is TGTGCCAGCAGTTTTGAGAAGGGGGCCGGTTACGAGCAGTACTTC. It translates to CASSFEKGAGYEQYF.

In its sample, this clonotype was seen once. A read error may explain this, as a much larger clone is one base away. J is TRBJ1-5 and V is TRBV7-6; D not resolved. The length of the CDR3 is 13 residues. V shed 5 bases and J shed 6 bases, with 11 bases lying between them. Germline loops: CDR1 SGHVS, CDR2 FNYEAQ. Here the CDR3 reads CASSLGRSQPQHF. CDR3 bases: TGTGCCAGCAGCCTCGGCCGGAGTCAGCCCCAGCATTTT.

Points on this clonotype: This may arise from a read error, as a much more abundant clone is one base away. The chain joins TRBV7-9 to TRBJ2-3, with 9 bases lining up with TRBD2. J was trimmed by 6 bases and V by 4 bases; bases with no gene match: 8. CDR3 size: 15 residues. Germline CDR1 is SEHNR and CDR2 is FQNEAQ (reference sequence). CDR3 region: CASSSVAGVSDTQYF. The CDR3 nucleotides are TGTGCCAGCAGCTCGGTAGCGGGGGTCTCGGATACGCAGTATTTT.

In this sample, this clonotype turned up many times. This chain connects TRBV27 to TRBJ1-5; perhaps TRBD1 as D (5 bases). The germline V gene has CDR1 MNHEY and CDR2 SMNVEV (reference sequence). The CDR3 covers 14 residues. With 8 bases removed from V and 0 bases from J, the gap between germline ends came to 11 bases. In DNA form, the CDR3 reads TGTGCCAGCGGGGGGGTATATAGCAATCAGCCCCAGCATTTT. Its protein product is CASGGVYSNQPQHF.

Of note for this clonotype: No conserved phenylalanine or tryptophan is present at the end of the CDR3, so a read error is the likely explanation. The chain recombines TRBV27 with TRBJ2-3; the D is unclear. CDR1 MNHEY and CDR2 SMNVEV come from the germline V gene (reference sequence). CDR3 size: 13 residues. Trimming left V 1 base short and J 4 bases short, with 6 bases between. The CDR3 DNA reads TGTGCCAGCAGTTTATTGGCCTCAGATACGCAGTATTCT. Translating it yields CASSLLASDTQYS.

This chain connects TRBV7-2 to TRBJ2-7; D not resolved. CDR1 is SGHTA and CDR2 is FQGNSA in the germline V gene. CDR3 length: 16 amino acids. Deletions cut 3 bases from V and 0 bases from J, with 15 bases between. CDR3 sequence reads: CASSLTGPASSYEQYF. The CDR3 bases are TGTGCCAGCAGCTTGACCGGGCCAGCGAGCTCCTACGAGCAGTACTTC.

This clonotype was counted many times. The chain has TRBV4-3 and TRBJ2-7, with 7 bases aligning to TRBD2. The V and J ends lost 0 bases and 1 base, in that order; junction bases with no gene match: 3. There are 15 residues in the CDR3. Germline loops: CDR1 LGHNA, CDR2 YSLEER. CDR3 amino acids: CASSQDVGGSYEQYF. The CDR3 DNA follows: TGCGCCAGCAGCCAAGATGTCGGGGGGTCCTACGAGCAGTACTTC.

The chain couples TRBV2 to TRBJ2-2; D unclear. The CDR3 is 15 residues long. V was pared by 0 bases and J by 2 bases, with 7 bases between. Germline lookup yields CDR1 SNHLY and CDR2 FYNNEI. The CDR3 spells CASSEARLNTGELFF. Here the CDR3 DNA reads TGTGCCAGCAGTGAAGCGAGGCTCAACACCGGGGAGCTGTTTTTT.

This clonotype was recorded many times. The chain links TRBV28 to TRBJ2-3, with D tentatively TRBD2 (5 bases). The CDR3 length is 16 residues. CDR1 and CDR2 (germline): MDHEN, SYDVKM. Trimming took off 3 bases at V and 0 bases at J, with 13 bases between the two ends. CDR3 bases: TGTGCCAGCAGTTTCCGGGGTTTAGTGAGCACAGATACGCAGTATTTT. Protein product: CASSFRGLVSTDTQYF. The whole variable domain, remainder taken from reference TRBV28 and TRBJ2-3, is DVKVTQSSRYLVKRTGEKVFLECVQDMDHENMFWYRQDPGLGLRLIYFSYDVKMKEKGDIPEGYSVSREKKERFSLILESASTNQTSMYLCASSFRGLVSTDTQYFGPGTRLTVL.

This clonotype has a handful of counts. The chain combines TRBV4-3 with TRBJ1-1; a possible D gene is TRBD1 (5 bases). Per the germline V gene, CDR1 is LGHNA and CDR2 is YSLEER. V dropped 0 bases and J dropped 1 base, with 15 bases sitting between them. The CDR3 spans 17 residues. CDR3 sequence (DNA): TGCGCCAGCAGCCAAGATCATCGGGGCGGAACGAACACTGAAGCTTTCTTT. This sequence encodes CASSQDHRGGTNTEAFF.

This chain connects TRBV12-5 to TRBJ2-1; a weak D match, TRBD1 (6 bases). V was pared by 4 bases and J by 2 bases, with 15 bases between. The CDR3 contains 16 residues. Looked up from germline, CDR1 is LGHNT and CDR2 is FRNRAP. The CDR3 nucleotides read TGTGCTAGTGGTTACACGCAGGGGCGGACCTACAATGAGCAGTTCTTC. It is translated as CASGYTQGRTYNEQFF.

The J gene is TRBJ2-1, the V gene TRBV4-3; D not resolved. The CDR3 has 15 residues. CDR1 and CDR2 (germline): LGHNA, YSLEER. V lost 1 base and J lost 0, with 7 bases in between. In nucleotides, the CDR3 is TGCGCCAGCAGCCAAGTGGGCAGCTCCTACAATGAGCAGTTCTTC. Its translation: CASSQVGSSYNEQFF.

In this sample, this clonotype turned up many times. The gene calls are TRBV6-2 or TRBV6-3 and TRBJ1-5; D might be TRBD1 (5 bases). The CDR3 runs 14 residues. CDR1 is MNHEY, CDR2 SVGEGT, per germline. The ends were cut back, 4 bases at V and 9 bases at J, with 16 bases in the middle. CDR3: CASSLGPGKWPQHF. The DNA for the CDR3 is TGTGCCAGCAGTTTAGGGCCAGGGAAGTGGCCCCAGCATTTT.

Regarding this clonotype: Since a much larger clone is just one base distant, this may be a read error. V and J are TRBV6-6 and TRBJ2-3; D not certain. Germline V lookup: CDR1 MNHNY, CDR2 SVGAGI (reference sequence). This CDR3 comprises 15 residues. Trimming stripped 5 bases from V and 4 bases from J, with 16 bases between. The DNA of the CDR3 is TGTGCCAGCAGTAAATCTTCGGGCTTCGCAGATACGCAGTATTTT. This translates into CASSKSSGFADTQYF.

The rearrangement links TRBV2 to TRBJ2-3; D not resolved. Germline loops: CDR1 SNHLY, CDR2 FYNNEI. The CDR3 is 16 residues long. Trimming cost V 8 bases and J 6 bases, with 24 bases left between them. CDR3 sequence: CASQIGPQARPDTQYF. In DNA, the CDR3 is TGTGCCAGCCAGATCGGGCCCCAGGCCCGTCCGGATACGCAGTATTTT. The full variable domain, rest sourced from reference TRBV2 and TRBJ2-3, is EPEVTQTPSHQVTQMGQEVILRCVPISNHLYFYWYRQILGQKVEFLVSFYNNEISEKSEIFDDQFSVERPDGSNFTLKIRSTKLEDSAMYFCASQIGPQARPDTQYFGPGTRLTVL.

This clonotype came up once. This clone may be a read error of a much larger clone one base away. The V and J genes are TRBV12-3 or TRBV12-4 and TRBJ2-2; D uncertain. This CDR3 has 13 residues. The ends were cut back, 2 bases at V and 6 bases at J, with 7 bases in the middle. In DNA form, the CDR3 reads TGTGCCAGCAGTTTAAGTTGGGCCGGGGAGCTGTTTTTT. As protein: CASSLSWAGELFF.

On this clonotype: The germline gene is not matched at one end of the junction; a read error may be the cause. This CDR3 is CASKTNSQGEHYF. The DNA of the CDR3 is TGTGCCAGCAAGACGAATTCCCAGGGGGAGCATTACTTC. The genes are TRBV5-3 and TRBJ2-7; 7 bases fit TRBD1. TRBV5-3 is identified as an open reading frame with a role that is uncertain. The CDR3 contains 13 residues.

For this clonotype: It may be a read error: a sequence one base away is much more abundant. V and J are TRBV4-2 and TRBJ2-7; D might be TRBD2 (6 bases). The germline CDR1 and CDR2 sequences are LGHNA and YNFKEQ. The V and J ends lost 3 bases and 0 bases respectively, with 21 bases between them. This CDR3 contains 18 residues. CDR3 DNA: TGTGCCAGCAGCCAGGATGGAACGGAGGGACCGAGCTCCTACGAGCAGTACTTC. Translating it yields CASSQDGTEGPSSYEQYF.

The chain carries TRBV28 and TRBJ2-3; maybe TRBD2 (7 bases). This CDR3 region has 17 residues. The V end lost 4 bases, the J end lost 4 bases, and 21 bases lay between the germline ends. The V gene's germline CDR1 is MDHEN and CDR2 SYDVKM. The CDR3 coding sequence is TGTGCCAGCAGTTCGACCCCCGGGGGGCTTAAAGCAGATACGCAGTATTTT. Its translation is CASSSTPGGLKADTQYF. The full variable domain, completed using reference TRBV28 and TRBJ2-3, is DVKVTQSSRYLVKRTGEKVFLECVQDMDHENMFWYRQDPGLGLRLIYFSYDVKMKEKGDIPEGYSVSREKKERFSLILESASTNQTSMYLCASSSTPGGLKADTQYFGPGTRLTVL.

The V and J genes are TRBV4-1 and TRBJ2-7, with 7 bases that match TRBD1. Germline loops: CDR1 MGHRA, CDR2 YSYEKL. The CDR3 consists of 15 residues. V was clipped by 3 bases and J by 2 bases; unmatched bases: 7. CDR3 sequence (DNA): TGCGCCAGCAGCCACGGGACAGCGGAGACCTACGAGCAGTACTTC. Translating it yields CASSHGTAETYEQYF.

The V gene is TRBV11-2, the J gene TRBJ1-1; D may be TRBD1 (5 bases). Trimming removed 5 bases at V and 8 bases at J, with 15 bases between. CDR1 and CDR2 (germline): SGHAT, FQNNGV. This CDR3 contains 13 residues. Written as DNA, the CDR3 is TGTGCCAGCAGCCCCGTCGGAGACAGAGAAGCTTTCTTT. Translated, it gives CASSPVGDREAFF.

This clonotype has a count of ten or more. This sequence joins TRBV4-3 and TRBJ2-7, with 9 bases identical to TRBD2. The V and J ends lost 4 bases and 7 bases, in that order; junction bases with no gene match: 14. The germline V gene has CDR1 LGHNA and CDR2 YSLEER. The CDR3 covers 16 residues. CDR3 sequence: CASSPTHPGLAMEQYF. The CDR3, as DNA: TGCGCCAGCAGCCCCACCCATCCGGGACTAGCTATGGAGCAGTACTTC.

The table lists this clonotype with many counts. J is TRBJ1-1 and V is TRBV29-1; tentatively, D is TRBD1 (6 bases). The germline gives CDR1 SQVTM, CDR2 ANQGSEA. The ends were cut back, 6 bases at V and 3 bases at J, with 20 bases in the middle. CDR3 size: 15 residues. The CDR3 sequence: CSVRQGLGEDTEAFF. The CDR3 DNA sequence: TGCAGCGTGAGGCAGGGGTTGGGTGAAGACACTGAAGCTTTCTTT.

As concerns this clonotype: The CDR3 does not close with the conserved phenylalanine or tryptophan, likely indicating a read error. The chain couples TRBV7-6 to TRBJ2-5; D unresolved. The CDR3 sequence is 14 residues long. The V and J ends lost 5 bases and 0 bases respectively, with 10 bases between them. Germline CDR1 is SGHVS and CDR2 is FNYEAQ. DNA of the CDR3: TGTGCCAGCAGCCCACAGACGTACCAAGAGACCCAGTACTCC. This codes for CASSPQTYQETQYS.